This T cell receptor (beta chain) was identified in a study of shared clonotypes between healthy human individuals (dated by TCRdb to 2020 to 2022). In terms of the full investigation: The cohort included three men and a couple of women between 18 and 49 years of age. For each donor, three plates each were used for CD4 naive and CD4 memory, two plates were used for CD8 naive, and one plate was used for CD8 memory. The study deeply sequenced blood TCR repertoires of about 5 healthy adults to estimate repertoire size and the extent of clonotype sharing between individuals. Libraries were prepared and TCR repertoires were sequenced by different laboratories using diverse techniques, in order to increase sequencing depth and limit assay-specific biases. Leukapheresis yielded between about 0.9 and 9.5 billion PBMCs per donor. The paper as a whole reports these results and caveats: Compared with non-shared clonotypes, the clonotypes found in all four sorted-subset donors had higher generation probabilities. Sampling was restricted to blood, and TCR repertoires in tissues likely differ from the TCR repertoires found in blood. Based on pairwise subsampling, the degree of clonotype sharing among donors was expected to be affected by sequencing depth. Across a few donors, roughly 5.1% of naive CD4, approximately 4% of naive CD8, about 2% of memory CD4, and about 0.44% of memory CD8 clonotypes were shared. Incomplete sequencing was indicated by rarefaction of sorted-subset datasets, despite the large sequencing depth. Naive subsets generally had larger estimated clonotype richness than memory subsets. The small number of donors limited the genetic and exposure-history diversity represented.

Worth noting for this clone: Its antigen specificity is not known. No clone much larger than this one lies a single base away; base qualities are absent.

CD8 naive samples consisted of CD45RO-negative cells that were positively selected for CCR7, yielding a CD45RA+CCR7+ population without TemRA cells. Healthy HIV-negative adults with no recently reported acute infections or vaccinations were included as donors. All donors were Caucasian adults living in Nashville, Tennessee, USA. Blood was obtained by leukapheresis, after which PBMCs were separated by Ficoll-Histopaque density gradient centrifugation and cryopreserved in liquid nitrogen vapor phase. Analytical flow cytometry was used to check the purity and quantity of each magnetically sorted T cell population. Genomic DNA was isolated from every sorted fraction and measured by UV absorbance on a Nanodrop 2000c. TCR CDR3 regions were amplified from genomic DNA by multiplex PCR using the deep immunoSEQ assay. Extracted genomic DNA from each cell subset was distributed evenly across all wells of several immunoSEQ 96-well plates, and each plate was treated as a replicate. For sorted subsets, each replicate PCR was loaded with 150 to 250 ng genomic DNA, equivalent to some 27,000 T cell genomes. The purified libraries were quantified using a Qubit 3.0 fluorometer, sized with a Bioanalyzer 2100, and then quantified again using the KAPA Library Quantification kit. Every immunoSEQ 96-well plate was sequenced on a separate single-read 150-cycle Illumina NextSeq 550 flow cell. The authors' pipeline ran thus. Because the immunoSEQ output included only junctional sequences and no quality scores, the filtering could not be the same as the filtering used for full-length reads. To assign V/J genes and CDR3, sequences were annotated using PyIR, a Python wrapper for IgBLAST v1.9, with IMGT germline references. Any read was removed if the V/J assignment was weak (E-value above 1e-6), the CDR3 was missing, or the read contained stop codons, out-of-frame junctions, or ambiguous translated residues. A V3J clonotype was defined by an identical inferred V gene, J gene, and CDR3 amino acid sequence. To compute the percentage overlap between repertoires, the number of shared unique clonotypes was divided by the size of the smaller repertoire. Repertoire richness was assessed with RTK rarefaction, the Chao1 estimator, and Recon v2.1 estimates of unobserved clonotypes. Generation probabilities were computed with OLGA for all TCRbeta clonotypes obtained by the gDNA method from several donors. The table was pulled from immuneACCESS by TCRdb, which kept in-frame rearrangements only. Such tables lose some clones; where checked, under half of the loss comes from unresolved V genes, and the rest has no known cause. That table is the source of V, J and clone size, and D and trimming were worked out from the DNA. Within this sample are some 2.1 million clones, with approximately 94% of them counted one time only. The ten largest clones represent around 1.1% of the sample.

This TCR was sampled from a man aged 18 to 30 in good health. What was sequenced was naive CD8+ T cells sorted from blood. The cell subset or site label here, explained by the study, means: CD45RA+CCR7+.

The DNA is TGTGCCAGCAGCACCGGGACAGGGAACTATGGCTACACCTTC. Its protein product is CASSTGTGNYGYTF. Rearrangement joined TRBV7-8 to TRBJ1-2, and TRBD1 aligns with 9 junction nucleotides. The germline V gene yields SGHVS for CDR1 and FQNEAQ for CDR2. The CDR3 has 14 amino acids, counting the end cysteine and phenylalanine. Solely the CDR3 DNA is kept, with 42 bases framed from the first base. The junction shows trimming of 5 bases on V and 2 bases on J, and the gene matches do not reach 3 bases of it.